This TCR beta chain was captured by sequencing in a study of control samples from healthy donors and cancer patients. The CDR3 totals 17 residues. V lost 10 bases and J 2 bases, leaving 24 bases between the germline ends. Germline lookup yields CDR1 MDHEN and CDR2 SYDVKM. The assay was immunoSEQ multiplex PCR, and TCRdb's table has in-frame clones only and misses some. Among 90,000 to 150,000 clones listed, roughly 92% were seen once. The chain couples TRBV28 to TRBJ1-3; no clear D. Source material: blood. This TCR derives from a woman younger than 35 in good health. Here the CDR3 reads CATIGWSSGRAGNTIYF. CDR3 in DNA: TGTGCCACCATAGGTTGGTCGTCGGGGAGGGCTGGAAACACCATATATTTT.